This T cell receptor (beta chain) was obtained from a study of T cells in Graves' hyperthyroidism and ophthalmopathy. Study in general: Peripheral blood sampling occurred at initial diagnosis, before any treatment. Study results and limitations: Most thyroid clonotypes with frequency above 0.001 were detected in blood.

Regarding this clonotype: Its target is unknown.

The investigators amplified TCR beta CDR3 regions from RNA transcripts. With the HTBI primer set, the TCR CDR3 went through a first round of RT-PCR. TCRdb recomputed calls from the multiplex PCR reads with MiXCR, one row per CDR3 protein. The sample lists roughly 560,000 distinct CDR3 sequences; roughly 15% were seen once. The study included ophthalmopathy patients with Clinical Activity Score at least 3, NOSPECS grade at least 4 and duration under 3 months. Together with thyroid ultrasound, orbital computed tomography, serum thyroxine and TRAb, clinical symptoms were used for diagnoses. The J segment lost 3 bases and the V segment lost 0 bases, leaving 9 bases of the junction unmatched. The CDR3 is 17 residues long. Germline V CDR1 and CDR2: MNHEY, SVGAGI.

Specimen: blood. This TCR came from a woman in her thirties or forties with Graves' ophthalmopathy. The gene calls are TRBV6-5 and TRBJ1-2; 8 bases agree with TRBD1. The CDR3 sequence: CASSYSILGQADYGYTF. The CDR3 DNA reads TGTGCCAGCAGTTACTCCATATTGGGACAGGCCGACTATGGCTACACCTTC.